These 22 T cell receptor delta chains were all obtained from the same sample, sequenced in a study of gamma-delta T cells after stem cell transplantation. TCRdb fed the RT-PCR reads to CATT. The sample carries under 4,500 delta-chain clones, roughly 17% recorded once. What was sequenced was gamma-delta T cells. The receptors derive from a human donor. It is not recorded whose cells these are; they may come from a transplant donor.

V and J are TRDV2 and TRDJ1; TRDD3 matches 8 bases. Germline V gene data show CDR1 as GEAIGNYY and CDR2 as EKD. CDR3 size: 17 residues. Germline trimming cut 0 bases from V and 1 base from J; bases unmatched to any gene: 9. DNA for the CDR3: TGTGCCTGTGACACCGTCGGGCTGGGGGAAACCACCGATAAACTCATCTTT. Its translation: CACDTVGLGETTDKLIF.

The rearrangement uses TRDV2 and TRDJ3; 8 nucleotides agree with TRDD3. V was pared by 0 bases and J by 0 bases, with 12 bases of the junction left unmatched. The germline gives CDR1 GEAIGNYY, CDR2 EKD. The CDR3 has 21 amino acids. The CDR3 nucleotides are TGTGCCTGTGACACCGTTACTGGGGGGTCGGGAGACTCCTGGGACACCCGACAGATGTTTTTC. Amino acids: CACDTVTGGSGDSWDTRQMFF.

This clone occurred a few times. At one boundary the junction diverges from the germline segment, which might be a read error. The chain links TRDV2 to TRDJ1; 8 nucleotides line up with TRDD3. Germline-derived CDR1 and CDR2 are GEAIGNYY and EKD. The CDR3 length is 17 residues. The DNA of the CDR3 is TGTGCCCGTGACCCGCTGGGGGAGACGCCCTACACCGATAAACTCATCTTT. It codes for CARDPLGETPYTDKLIF.

The chain is built from TRDV2 and TRDJ1; 8 bases are shared with TRDD3. Unmatched junction bases numbered 21, after V lost 0 bases and J lost 1 base. The CDR3 is 21 amino acids. CDR1 GEAIGNYY and CDR2 EKD come from the germline V gene. CDR3 protein: CACDTVVAGGNTAPSTDKLIF. In nucleotides, the CDR3 is TGTGCCTGTGACACCGTTGTCGCTGGGGGAAATACTGCTCCTAGCACCGATAAACTCATCTTT.

Comment on this clone: A far larger clone is off by one base, so a read error is likely. This sample includes further DNA sequences coding for the same CDR3. The J gene is TRDJ3, the V gene TRDV2, with D maybe TRDD3 (6 bases). This CDR3 contains 20 residues. Germline assignment: CDR1 GEAIGNYY and CDR2 EKD. V was shortened by 0 bases and J by 1 base, with 18 bases between the two germline ends. CDR3 residues: CACDTVLGDTVSWDTRQMFF. CDR3 coding DNA: TGTGCCTGTGACACCGTACTGGGAGATACGGTTTCCTGGGACACCCGACAGATGTTTTTC.

V gene TRDV2 combines with J gene TRDJ1; the match to TRDD3 covers 7 bases. The CDR3 is 14 amino acids. V lost 3 bases, J lost 5 bases, and 8 bases stayed unmatched. Germline values: CDR1 GEAIGNYY, CDR2 EKD. DNA for the CDR3: TGTGCCTGTGACGTTTTGGGGGACCTTGATAAACTCATCTTT. Protein product: CACDVLGDLDKLIF.

This clone was seen more than once but under ten times. The gene calls are TRDV2 and TRDJ1; TRDD3 matches at 10 bases. J lost 4 bases, V lost 0 bases, and 22 bases had no gene match. Germline-derived CDR1 and CDR2 are GEAIGNYY and EKD. This CDR3 spans 21 amino acids. The CDR3 protein is CACDTVRSADWGMRFLDKLIF. The CDR3 region has the DNA TGTGCCTGTGACACCGTGAGGTCCGCAGACTGGGGGATGCGATTTCTCGATAAACTCATCTTT.

By its share, this clone is large. The sample contains more than one DNA sequence encoding this CDR3. The rearrangement uses TRDV2 and TRDJ1; 10 bases align to TRDD3. The V gene's germline CDR1 is GEAIGNYY and CDR2 EKD. The CDR3 has 16 amino acids. J gave up 0 bases and V 3 bases, and 6 bases lay outside the gene matches. This CDR3 reads CACDPLGGYDTDKLIF. The CDR3 DNA reads TGTGCCTGTGACCCACTGGGGGGATACGACACCGATAAACTCATCTTT.

This clone was detected a few times. This sequence joins TRDV2 and TRDJ1; 11 bases align to TRDD3. Germline V gene data show CDR1 as GEAIGNYY and CDR2 as EKD. The CDR3 length is 16 residues. V lost 0 bases and J lost 8; bases outside the gene matches: 10. CDR3 residues: CACDTVDGGYARKLIF. The CDR3 nucleotides are TGTGCCTGTGACACCGTAGATGGGGGATACGCGAGGAAACTCATCTTT.

As regards this clone: The TCRdb record carries a much larger clone's protein, which differs from this DNA's translation at residue 3; a read error is the likely cause, and the protein listed here is the DNA translation. Here the CDR3 DNA reads TGTGCCCGTGACGCTGCTGGGAGATACACCGATAAACTCATCTTT. It yields the protein CARDAAGRYTDKLIF. The chain employs TRDV2 and TRDJ1; D may be TRDD3 (5 bases). The CDR3 is 15 residues long. Looked up from germline, CDR1 is GEAIGNYY and CDR2 is EKD.

This chain's CDR3 is CACDTITGGYSNTDKLIF. The CDR3, as DNA: TGTGCCTGTGACACAATTACTGGGGGATACTCGAACACCGATAAACTCATCTTT. The gene calls are TRDV2 and TRDJ1; 12 nucleotides align to TRDD3. CDR1 and CDR2 (germline): GEAIGNYY, EKD. The V gene end was trimmed by 1 base and the J gene end by 0 bases; junction bases not matched to a gene: 8. The CDR3 is 18 residues long.

Judged by abundance, this clone is medium-sized (0.01 to 0.1%). The V and J genes are TRDV2 and TRDJ1, with TRDD3 matching 12 bases. With V trimmed by 0 bases and J by 3 bases, 13 bases remained unmatched. The CDR3 consists of 19 residues. From germline, CDR1 is GEAIGNYY and CDR2 EKD. CDR3 sequence: CACDTVAAGGYAIPDKLIF. The CDR3 DNA sequence: TGTGCCTGTGACACCGTCGCGGCTGGGGGATACGCTATCCCCGATAAACTCATCTTT.

The chain has TRDV2 and TRDJ1; 10 bases match TRDD3. Germline trimming cut 3 bases from V and 2 bases from J; bases unmatched to any gene: 5. CDR3 length: 15 residues. Germline loops: CDR1 GEAIGNYY, CDR2 EKD. CDR3 region: CACDSVLGDTDKLIF. Here the CDR3 DNA reads TGTGCCTGTGACTCGGTACTGGGGGATACCGATAAACTCATCTTT.

In its sample, this clone is medium-sized. Other DNA sequences in this specimen translate into the identical CDR3. The chain employs TRDV2 and TRDJ1; 12 nucleotides match TRDD3. V shed 9 bases and J 0 bases; nucleotides not matched to a gene: 10. Germline V CDR1 and CDR2: GEAIGNYY, EKD. CDR3 size: 16 residues. CDR3 sequence reads: CAGGPLGDTNTDKLIF. CDR3 in DNA: TGTGCCGGTGGGCCCCTGGGGGATACGAACACCGATAAACTCATCTTT.

V usage is TRDV2 and J usage is TRDJ2, with TRDD3 identical over 9 bases. Germline CDR1 GEAIGNYY, CDR2 EKD. The CDR3 runs to 20 residues. After removal of 3 bases from V and 4 bases from J, the junction contained 20 bases not matched to a gene. The CDR3 sequence: CACDLIDHVLGDAGTAQLFF. The CDR3 DNA reads as TGTGCCTGTGACCTTATAGACCATGTACTGGGGGACGCCGGGACAGCACAACTCTTCTTT.

As to this clone: One end of the junction is discordant with germline, which a read error may explain. This sequence joins TRDV2 and TRDJ1, with 13 nucleotides matching TRDD3. The CDR3 loop spans 18 amino acids. Germline V CDR1 and CDR2: GEAIGNYY, EKD. CDR3 sequence: CARDTLLGDTPYTDKLIF. CDR3 bases: TGTGCCCGTGACACCCTACTGGGGGATACGCCTTACACCGATAAACTCATCTTT.

This chain uses TRDV2 with TRDJ1; 9 bases match TRDD3. J gave up 2 bases and V 1 base, and 13 bases lay outside the gene matches. The germline V gene has CDR1 GEAIGNYY and CDR2 EKD. There are 18 residues in the CDR3. DNA for the CDR3: TGTGCCTGTGACACGTATTTTACTGGGGGACGCTTAACCGATAAACTCATCTTT. It encodes CACDTYFTGGRLTDKLIF.

This clone showed up just a few times. The rearrangement joins TRDV2 to TRDJ3; 10 nucleotides match TRDD3. CDR3 length: 21 amino acids. Germline lookup yields CDR1 GEAIGNYY and CDR2 EKD. J gave up 0 bases and V 0 bases, and 10 bases lay outside the gene matches. CDR3 nucleotides: TGTGCCTGTGACACCCTACTGGGGGATCCAAAAAGCTCCTGGGACACCCGACAGATGTTTTTC. Protein: CACDTLLGDPKSSWDTRQMFF.

This clone turned up a few times. This chain links TRDV2 with TRDJ1, with 7 bases lining up with TRDD3. The CDR3 totals 18 residues. The junction had 12 bases not matched to a gene; V was cut back by 0 bases and J by 0 bases. Germline V lookup: CDR1 GEAIGNYY, CDR2 EKD. The CDR3 bases are TGTGCCTGTGACACCCTACATACTGGGGACCCGAACACCGATAAACTCATCTTT. Translated: CACDTLHTGDPNTDKLIF.

Note on this clone: A read error is the likely source, as a far larger clone sits one nucleotide away. The same CDR3 can be traced to other DNA sequences in this sample. The J gene is TRDJ3, the V gene TRDV2; TRDD3 is a possible D gene (6 bases). The CDR3 length is 17 residues. The germline V gene encodes CDR1 GEAIGNYY and CDR2 EKD. The CDR3 coding sequence is TGTGCCTGCGACACAGTACTGGGAGGCTGGGACACCCGACAGATGTTTTTC. It specifies CACDTVLGGWDTRQMFF.

In the case of this clone: A much larger clone is a single base away; this may be a read error. The sample carries other DNA sequences with the same CDR3. This chain links TRDV2 with TRDJ1; 12 bases align to TRDD3. The CDR3 spans 16 residues. Germline CDR1 and CDR2: GEAIGNYY and EKD. The CDR3 bases are TGTGCCGGTGGGCCCCTGGGGGATACGAACACCGATAAGCTCATCTTT. This translates into CAGGPLGDTNTDKLIF.

The V gene is TRDV2, the J gene TRDJ1, with 13 nucleotides matching TRDD3. The V gene end was trimmed by 6 bases and the J gene end by 9 bases; junction bases not matched to a gene: 12. Per germline, CDR1 GEAIGNYY and CDR2 EKD. CDR3 length: 15 amino acids. CDR3 bases: TGTGCCTGTTCCGGGCTGACTGGGGGATACGCGGAACTCATCTTT. It translates to CACSGLTGGYAELIF.